This T cell receptor (beta chain) comes out of a study of T cell responses to AZD1222 COVID-19 vaccine. Study as a whole: Investigators merged groups given second doses at roughly 4 or roughly 12 weeks.

Using immunoSEQ multiplex PCR, the repertoire was profiled, and TCRdb retains in-frame clones only, with some absent. The repertoire includes some 130,000 clones, about 93% of them detected once, and about 0.91% sits in the top ten. Findings and caveats of the study: Just a handful of people given AZD1222 tested seropositive at baseline. Of spike-specific TCRs, nearly half reportedly target regions left unmutated in variants. Donors were mostly white British, more females; clonal diversity possibly underestimated.

With regard to this clone: Its antigen is still unknown.

V was pared by 0 bases and J by 4 bases, with 9 bases of the junction left unmatched. This CDR3 has 16 amino acids. Per the germline V gene, CDR1 is SGHDT and CDR2 is YYEEEE. This sequence joins TRBV5-6 and TRBJ2-7; 8 bases map to TRBD2. The origin of this receptor is an adult in good health. The specimen comprised peripheral blood, sampled on day 0 of AZD1222 vaccination. The CDR3 loop is CASSLVRAGGLYEQYF. The CDR3 DNA is TGTGCCAGCAGCTTGGTGAGGGCGGGGGGCCTTTACGAGCAGTACTTC.